Listed below are T cell receptor beta chains from one sample, sequenced in a study of cytomegalovirus exposure and HLA in healthy donors. Produced via immunoSEQ multiplex PCR; TCRdb's table is partial and in-frame only. The data hold about 210,000 clones, with about 86% observed a single time. Sequenced material: PBMCs. All receptors derive from a man aged 35 to 55 in good health and CMV-seropositive. The CDR3 runs from the conserved cysteine through the conserved F or W. Fields, in order: J gene, D gene, V gene, clone size, CDR3 protein, CDR3 DNA. The D gene is left open where the match is weak. Only part of the rows carry a size: once, few, many, or a class if the clone is expanded.

>TRBJ2-1|TRBD2|TRBV7-7|-
CASSLDSGRGHEQFF
TGTGCCAGCAGCTTAGACAGCGGGAGGGGACATGAGCAGTTCTTC
>TRBJ2-5|-|TRBV5-1|few
CASSLQETQYF
TGCGCCAGCAGCCTACAAGAGACCCAGTACTTC
>TRBJ2-1|TRBD2|TRBV5-1|few
CASSSQTSGHNEQFF
TGCGCCAGCAGCTCCCAGACTAGCGGGCACAATGAGCAGTTCTTC
>TRBJ1-4|-|TRBV6-6|once
CASSYNREKLFF
TGTGCCAGCAGTTATAATCGGGAAAAACTGTTTTTT
>TRBJ2-3|TRBD2|TRBV10-3|-
CAPRQRENPGTDTQYF
TGTGCCCCACGGCAGCGGGAGAACCCCGGCACAGATACGCAGTATTTT
>TRBJ2-7|-|TRBV19|-
CASTPRVGAPEGEQYF
TGTGCCAGTACGCCTCGGGTTGGGGCCCCGGAGGGCGAGCAGTACTTC
>TRBJ1-1|-|TRBV2|-
CASSLNTEAFF
TGTGCCAGCAGCCTTAACACTGAAGCTTTCTTT
>TRBJ1-2|-|TRBV5-1|few
CASSSTGSDGYTF
TGCGCCAGCAGCTCCACAGGGTCGGATGGCTACACCTTC
>TRBJ2-5|-|TRBV19|-
CASSIGAAIWETQYF
TGTGCCAGTAGTATAGGGGCAGCTATATGGGAGACCCAGTACTTC
>TRBJ2-7|TRBD1|TRBV28|-
CASRTTPGQGWYF
TGTGCCAGCAGAACGACCCCAGGACAGGGTTGGTACTTC
>TRBJ2-5|TRBD1|TRBV5-6|-
CASSLLDRGGQETQYF
TGTGCCAGCAGCTTGCTGGACAGGGGAGGCCAAGAGACCCAGTACTTC
>TRBJ2-5|-|TRBV5-6|-
CASSLGAAQETQYF
TGTGCCAGCAGCTTGGGGGCTGCTCAAGAGACCCAGTACTTC
>TRBJ2-5|-|TRBV5-1|-
CASSLGGGQGTQYF
TGCGCCAGCAGCTTGGGAGGGGGTCAAGGGACCCAGTACTTC
>TRBJ2-7|TRBD1|TRBV5-1|-
CASSYRTGSYEQYF
TGCGCCAGCAGCTATCGGACAGGGTCCTACGAGCAGTACTTC
>TRBJ2-7|-|TRBV27|few
CASSLSAGEQYF
TGTGCCAGCAGTTTATCAGCGGGCGAGCAGTACTTC
>TRBJ2-5|-|TRBV4-3|-
CASSQDRVLTQYF
TGCGCCAGCAGCCAAGACCGCGTTTTGACCCAGTACTTC
>TRBJ1-5|TRBD1|TRBV5-5|-
CASSWGQGAIQPQHF
TGTGCCAGCAGCTGGGGACAGGGGGCGATTCAGCCCCAGCATTTT
>TRBJ1-2|-|TRBV11-2|-
CASSLGLRGGGYTF
TGTGCCAGCAGCTTGGGGTTAAGGGGTGGAGGCTACACCTTC
>TRBJ2-5|-|TRBV28|-
CASSLVFHGQLQETQYF
TGTGCCAGCAGTTTAGTGTTCCACGGACAGCTCCAAGAGACCCAGTACTTC
>TRBJ2-3|TRBD2|TRBV6-4|once
CASSDFFKRDTDTQYF
TGTGCCAGCAGTGACTTTTTTAAGCGGGACACAGATACGCAGTATTTT
>TRBJ2-7|TRBD2|TRBV11-2|-
CASSFGTSGVSSYEQYF
TGTGCCAGCAGCTTCGGGACTAGCGGGGTAAGCTCCTACGAGCAGTACTTC
>TRBJ2-7|TRBD2|TRBV6-6|once
CASYTREGYYEQYF
TGTGCCAGTTATACGAGGGAGGGCTACTACGAGCAGTACTTC
>TRBJ1-4|-|TRBV19|-
CASSTTGQPKQLFF
TGTGCCAGTAGTACCACCGGACAGCCCAAGCAACTGTTTTTT
>TRBJ2-1|-|TRBV6-1|-
CASSGVSSSEQFF
TGTGCCAGCAGTGGAGTTTCTAGTAGTGAGCAGTTCTTC
>TRBJ2-7|-|TRBV7-2|-
CASSLAVGALGEQYF
TGTGCCAGCAGCTTAGCGGTGGGGGCGCTGGGAGAGCAGTACTTC
>TRBJ2-7|-|TRBV6-5|-
CASREAYEQYF
TGTGCCAGCAGGGAGGCCTACGAGCAGTACTTC
>TRBJ2-2|TRBD1|TRBV27|-
CASSRPGTGRTGELFF
TGTGCCAGCAGTCGTCCCGGGACAGGGAGAACCGGGGAGCTGTTTTTT
>TRBJ1-2|-|TRBV6-5|-
CASSSRRAGGYTF
TGTGCCAGCAGTTCTAGGAGGGCGGGTGGCTACACCTTC
>TRBJ2-3|TRBD2|TRBV5-4|-
CASSSGLAGGWDTQYF
TGTGCCAGCAGCTCCGGACTAGCGGGAGGGTGGGATACGCAGTATTTT
>TRBJ1-2|-|TRBV6-4|-
CASSDEGYGYGYTF
TGTGCCAGCAGTGACGAGGGTTACGGCTATGGCTACACCTTC
>TRBJ2-1|TRBD2|TRBV7-9|-
CASSPFLSSGGYNEQFF
TGTGCCAGCAGCCCTTTCCTCTCTAGCGGGGGTTACAATGAGCAGTTCTTC
>TRBJ2-7|TRBD1|TRBV25-1|-
CASRAGTGSHEQYF
TGTGCCAGCAGGGCCGGGACAGGGTCCCACGAGCAGTACTTC
>TRBJ2-7|TRBD1|TRBV27|-
CASSLRDRSSYEQYF
TGTGCCAGCAGTTTAAGGGACAGGAGCTCCTACGAGCAGTACTTC
>TRBJ2-7|-|TRBV7-2|-
CASSLRGRSYEQYF
TGTGCCAGCAGCTTAAGAGGGAGGTCCTACGAGCAGTACTTC
>TRBJ1-6|TRBD1|TRBV6-4|-
CASSEQGANSPLHF
TGTGCCAGCAGCGAACAGGGGGCTAATTCACCCCTCCACTTT
>TRBJ2-1|TRBD1|TRBV11-2|-
CASSFYRGRGEIEQFF
TGTGCCAGCAGCTTTTACAGGGGGCGAGGGGAAATCGAGCAGTTCTTC
>TRBJ2-7|-|TRBV6-1|-
CASSEERQFPLYEQYF
TGTGCCAGCAGTGAAGAACGACAGTTCCCACTCTACGAGCAGTACTTC
>TRBJ2-7|-|TRBV28|-
CASSGAREGGYEQYF
TGTGCCAGCAGTGGGGCGAGGGAGGGGGGGTACGAGCAGTACTTC
>TRBJ1-2|-|TRBV29-1|-
CSVEVRDGYTF
TGCAGCGTTGAAGTACGGGATGGCTACACCTTC
>TRBJ1-3|-|TRBV4-2|few
CASSQDSLGNGNTIYF
TGTGCCAGCAGCCAAGATTCCCTCGGGAATGGAAACACCATATATTTT